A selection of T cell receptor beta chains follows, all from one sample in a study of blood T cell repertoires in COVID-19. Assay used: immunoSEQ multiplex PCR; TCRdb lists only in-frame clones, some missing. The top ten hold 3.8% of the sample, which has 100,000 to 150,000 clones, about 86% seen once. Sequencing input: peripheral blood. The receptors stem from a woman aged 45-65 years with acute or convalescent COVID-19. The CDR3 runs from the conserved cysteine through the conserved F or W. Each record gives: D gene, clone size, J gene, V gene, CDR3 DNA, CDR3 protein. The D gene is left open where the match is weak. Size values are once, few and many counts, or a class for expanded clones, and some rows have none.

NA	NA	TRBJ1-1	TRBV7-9	TGTGCCAGCAGCTTATTCGGGGAGGGGACTGAAGCTTTCTTT	CASSLFGEGTEAFF
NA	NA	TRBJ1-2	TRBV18	TGTGCCAGCTCACCAGTATCAGCAGGGGAGCAGGGCTACACCTTC	CASSPVSAGEQGYTF
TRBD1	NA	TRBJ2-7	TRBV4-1	TGCGCCAGCAGCCAAGGGTACGGACAGGAAGGCTCCTACGAGCAGTACTTC	CASSQGYGQEGSYEQYF
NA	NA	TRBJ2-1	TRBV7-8	TGTGCCAGCAGCTTAGCTTACGGGAAATCCTACAATGAGCAGTTCTTC	CASSLAYGKSYNEQFF
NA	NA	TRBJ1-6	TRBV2	TGTGCCAGCAGGGCCGGACAGCTCTATAATTCACCCCTCCACTTT	CASRAGQLYNSPLHF
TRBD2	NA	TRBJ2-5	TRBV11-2	TGTGCCAGCAGCGCAGGGACTAGGCAAAATATGGAGACCCAGTACTTC	CASSAGTRQNMETQYF
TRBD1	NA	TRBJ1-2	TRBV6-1	TGTGCCAGCAGTGACCCCGGGACAGGGGGTGGCTACACCTTC	CASSDPGTGGGYTF
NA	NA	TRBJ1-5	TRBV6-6	TGTGCCAGCCTGGGCAGCAATCAGCCCCAGCATTTT	CASLGSNQPQHF
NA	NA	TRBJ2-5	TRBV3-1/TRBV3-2	TGTGCCAGCAGCCAAGCGGTGATTGAGACCCAGTACTTC	CASSQAVIETQYF
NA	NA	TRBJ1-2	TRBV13	TGTGCCAGCAGCTTAAACAATAACTATGGCTACACCTTC	CASSLNNNYGYTF
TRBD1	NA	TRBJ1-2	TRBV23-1	TGCGCCAGCAGTCAATTCGTGAGGACAGGGGGCTTTTATGGCTACACCTTC	CASSQFVRTGGFYGYTF
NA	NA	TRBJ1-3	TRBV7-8	TGTGCCAGCAGCTTAGCGGTTACAGGGATTGGAAACACCATATATTTT	CASSLAVTGIGNTIYF
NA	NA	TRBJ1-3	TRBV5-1	TGCGCCAGCAGCTTAGGTTTTGCAGGGACAATTGGAAACACCATATATTTT	CASSLGFAGTIGNTIYF
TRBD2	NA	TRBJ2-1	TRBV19	TGTGCCAGTAGTAAAGGGACTAGCGGGTACAATGAGCAGTTCTTC	CASSKGTSGYNEQFF
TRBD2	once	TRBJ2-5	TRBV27	TGTGCCAGCAGTTTCGGCGGGGGGGCCGGAGAGACCCAGTACTTC	CASSFGGGAGETQYF
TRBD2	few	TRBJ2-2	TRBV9	TGTGCCAGCAGCCCCGGGACTAGCGGGAGTCACACCGGGGAGCTGTTTTTT	CASSPGTSGSHTGELFF